This T cell receptor beta chain was recorded in a study of blood T cell repertoires in COVID-19. Generated by immunoSEQ multiplex PCR, the TCRdb table keeps only in-frame clones and is missing some. This table holds a few hundred thousand clones, approximately 80% found once. This TCR was recovered from a man younger than 45 who had recovered from COVID-19. The specimen sequenced was peripheral blood.

The CDR3 reads CASRGDSPLHF. In nucleotides, the CDR3 is TGTGCCAGCCGCGGGGATTCACCCCTCCACTTT. The V call is TRBV28, the J call TRBJ1-6; D unresolved. The V end was cut by 8 bases, the J end by 8 bases, with 7 bases between. CDR1 is MDHEN, CDR2 SYDVKM, per germline. This CDR3 has 11 amino acids.